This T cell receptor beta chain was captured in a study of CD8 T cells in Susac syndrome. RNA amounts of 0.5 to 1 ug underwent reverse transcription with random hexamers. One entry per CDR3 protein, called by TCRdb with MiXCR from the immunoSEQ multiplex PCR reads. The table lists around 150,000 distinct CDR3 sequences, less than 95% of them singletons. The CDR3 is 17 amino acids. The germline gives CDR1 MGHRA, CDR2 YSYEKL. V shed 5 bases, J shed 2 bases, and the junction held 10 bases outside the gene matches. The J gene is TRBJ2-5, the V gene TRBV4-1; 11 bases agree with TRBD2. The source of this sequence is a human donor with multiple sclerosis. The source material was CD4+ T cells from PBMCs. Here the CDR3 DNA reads TGCGCCAGCAGCGACCTGACTAGCGGGATGATTCAAGAGACCCAGTACTTC. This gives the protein CASSDLTSGMIQETQYF.